This T cell receptor (beta chain) comes out of a study of shared clonotypes between healthy human individuals. The sequenced material, unsorted PBMC DNA, was run on ten immunoSEQ deep assay plates. How the authors handled the data: In the immunoSEQ data, sequences were junction-only and lacked quality scores, so filtering differed. TCRdb keeps only in-frame clones here, not all; method: immunoSEQ multiplex PCR. The V and J calls and clone size were taken over from that table, and D and trimming were inferred from the DNA. The sample shows over 400,000 clones, almost 80% of them seen only once. Deletions cut 0 bases from V and 10 bases from J, with 16 bases between. Germline assignment: CDR1 MGHRA and CDR2 YSYEKL. The CDR3 consists of 15 residues.

Sequences were obtained from PBMCs. The V gene is TRBV4-1, the J gene TRBJ2-1; possible D gene TRBD2, 6 bases. This receptor was obtained from a woman in her thirties or forties in good health. Some clones in this sample may be carry-over from other donors' samples. The CDR3 bases are TGCGCCAGCAGCCAAGATTACCCGGGGAGGCCCGAGCAGTTCTTC. Its translation is CASSQDYPGRPEQFF.